This T cell receptor beta chain came from a study of technical replicates of blood from several donors. This CDR3 spans 15 amino acids. J lost 3 bases, V lost 1 base, and 3 bases had no gene match. From germline, CDR1 is LNHDA and CDR2 SQIVND (reference sequence). Clones were read by immunoSEQ multiplex PCR, and TCRdb kept only the in-frame ones, dropping some. The sample gives about 34,000 clones, around nine tenths of which show up once; roughly 4% is in the top ten. This clone was seen just once. Sample: PBMCs. This sequence originates from a human donor in good health. Some clones in this sample may be carry-over from other donors' samples. The V gene is TRBV19, the J gene TRBJ2-7; 10 bases fit TRBD2. The CDR3 DNA sequence: TGTGCCAGTAGTATAGTACTAGCGGGGTACTACGAGCAGTACTTC. Protein sequence: CASSIVLAGYYEQYF.